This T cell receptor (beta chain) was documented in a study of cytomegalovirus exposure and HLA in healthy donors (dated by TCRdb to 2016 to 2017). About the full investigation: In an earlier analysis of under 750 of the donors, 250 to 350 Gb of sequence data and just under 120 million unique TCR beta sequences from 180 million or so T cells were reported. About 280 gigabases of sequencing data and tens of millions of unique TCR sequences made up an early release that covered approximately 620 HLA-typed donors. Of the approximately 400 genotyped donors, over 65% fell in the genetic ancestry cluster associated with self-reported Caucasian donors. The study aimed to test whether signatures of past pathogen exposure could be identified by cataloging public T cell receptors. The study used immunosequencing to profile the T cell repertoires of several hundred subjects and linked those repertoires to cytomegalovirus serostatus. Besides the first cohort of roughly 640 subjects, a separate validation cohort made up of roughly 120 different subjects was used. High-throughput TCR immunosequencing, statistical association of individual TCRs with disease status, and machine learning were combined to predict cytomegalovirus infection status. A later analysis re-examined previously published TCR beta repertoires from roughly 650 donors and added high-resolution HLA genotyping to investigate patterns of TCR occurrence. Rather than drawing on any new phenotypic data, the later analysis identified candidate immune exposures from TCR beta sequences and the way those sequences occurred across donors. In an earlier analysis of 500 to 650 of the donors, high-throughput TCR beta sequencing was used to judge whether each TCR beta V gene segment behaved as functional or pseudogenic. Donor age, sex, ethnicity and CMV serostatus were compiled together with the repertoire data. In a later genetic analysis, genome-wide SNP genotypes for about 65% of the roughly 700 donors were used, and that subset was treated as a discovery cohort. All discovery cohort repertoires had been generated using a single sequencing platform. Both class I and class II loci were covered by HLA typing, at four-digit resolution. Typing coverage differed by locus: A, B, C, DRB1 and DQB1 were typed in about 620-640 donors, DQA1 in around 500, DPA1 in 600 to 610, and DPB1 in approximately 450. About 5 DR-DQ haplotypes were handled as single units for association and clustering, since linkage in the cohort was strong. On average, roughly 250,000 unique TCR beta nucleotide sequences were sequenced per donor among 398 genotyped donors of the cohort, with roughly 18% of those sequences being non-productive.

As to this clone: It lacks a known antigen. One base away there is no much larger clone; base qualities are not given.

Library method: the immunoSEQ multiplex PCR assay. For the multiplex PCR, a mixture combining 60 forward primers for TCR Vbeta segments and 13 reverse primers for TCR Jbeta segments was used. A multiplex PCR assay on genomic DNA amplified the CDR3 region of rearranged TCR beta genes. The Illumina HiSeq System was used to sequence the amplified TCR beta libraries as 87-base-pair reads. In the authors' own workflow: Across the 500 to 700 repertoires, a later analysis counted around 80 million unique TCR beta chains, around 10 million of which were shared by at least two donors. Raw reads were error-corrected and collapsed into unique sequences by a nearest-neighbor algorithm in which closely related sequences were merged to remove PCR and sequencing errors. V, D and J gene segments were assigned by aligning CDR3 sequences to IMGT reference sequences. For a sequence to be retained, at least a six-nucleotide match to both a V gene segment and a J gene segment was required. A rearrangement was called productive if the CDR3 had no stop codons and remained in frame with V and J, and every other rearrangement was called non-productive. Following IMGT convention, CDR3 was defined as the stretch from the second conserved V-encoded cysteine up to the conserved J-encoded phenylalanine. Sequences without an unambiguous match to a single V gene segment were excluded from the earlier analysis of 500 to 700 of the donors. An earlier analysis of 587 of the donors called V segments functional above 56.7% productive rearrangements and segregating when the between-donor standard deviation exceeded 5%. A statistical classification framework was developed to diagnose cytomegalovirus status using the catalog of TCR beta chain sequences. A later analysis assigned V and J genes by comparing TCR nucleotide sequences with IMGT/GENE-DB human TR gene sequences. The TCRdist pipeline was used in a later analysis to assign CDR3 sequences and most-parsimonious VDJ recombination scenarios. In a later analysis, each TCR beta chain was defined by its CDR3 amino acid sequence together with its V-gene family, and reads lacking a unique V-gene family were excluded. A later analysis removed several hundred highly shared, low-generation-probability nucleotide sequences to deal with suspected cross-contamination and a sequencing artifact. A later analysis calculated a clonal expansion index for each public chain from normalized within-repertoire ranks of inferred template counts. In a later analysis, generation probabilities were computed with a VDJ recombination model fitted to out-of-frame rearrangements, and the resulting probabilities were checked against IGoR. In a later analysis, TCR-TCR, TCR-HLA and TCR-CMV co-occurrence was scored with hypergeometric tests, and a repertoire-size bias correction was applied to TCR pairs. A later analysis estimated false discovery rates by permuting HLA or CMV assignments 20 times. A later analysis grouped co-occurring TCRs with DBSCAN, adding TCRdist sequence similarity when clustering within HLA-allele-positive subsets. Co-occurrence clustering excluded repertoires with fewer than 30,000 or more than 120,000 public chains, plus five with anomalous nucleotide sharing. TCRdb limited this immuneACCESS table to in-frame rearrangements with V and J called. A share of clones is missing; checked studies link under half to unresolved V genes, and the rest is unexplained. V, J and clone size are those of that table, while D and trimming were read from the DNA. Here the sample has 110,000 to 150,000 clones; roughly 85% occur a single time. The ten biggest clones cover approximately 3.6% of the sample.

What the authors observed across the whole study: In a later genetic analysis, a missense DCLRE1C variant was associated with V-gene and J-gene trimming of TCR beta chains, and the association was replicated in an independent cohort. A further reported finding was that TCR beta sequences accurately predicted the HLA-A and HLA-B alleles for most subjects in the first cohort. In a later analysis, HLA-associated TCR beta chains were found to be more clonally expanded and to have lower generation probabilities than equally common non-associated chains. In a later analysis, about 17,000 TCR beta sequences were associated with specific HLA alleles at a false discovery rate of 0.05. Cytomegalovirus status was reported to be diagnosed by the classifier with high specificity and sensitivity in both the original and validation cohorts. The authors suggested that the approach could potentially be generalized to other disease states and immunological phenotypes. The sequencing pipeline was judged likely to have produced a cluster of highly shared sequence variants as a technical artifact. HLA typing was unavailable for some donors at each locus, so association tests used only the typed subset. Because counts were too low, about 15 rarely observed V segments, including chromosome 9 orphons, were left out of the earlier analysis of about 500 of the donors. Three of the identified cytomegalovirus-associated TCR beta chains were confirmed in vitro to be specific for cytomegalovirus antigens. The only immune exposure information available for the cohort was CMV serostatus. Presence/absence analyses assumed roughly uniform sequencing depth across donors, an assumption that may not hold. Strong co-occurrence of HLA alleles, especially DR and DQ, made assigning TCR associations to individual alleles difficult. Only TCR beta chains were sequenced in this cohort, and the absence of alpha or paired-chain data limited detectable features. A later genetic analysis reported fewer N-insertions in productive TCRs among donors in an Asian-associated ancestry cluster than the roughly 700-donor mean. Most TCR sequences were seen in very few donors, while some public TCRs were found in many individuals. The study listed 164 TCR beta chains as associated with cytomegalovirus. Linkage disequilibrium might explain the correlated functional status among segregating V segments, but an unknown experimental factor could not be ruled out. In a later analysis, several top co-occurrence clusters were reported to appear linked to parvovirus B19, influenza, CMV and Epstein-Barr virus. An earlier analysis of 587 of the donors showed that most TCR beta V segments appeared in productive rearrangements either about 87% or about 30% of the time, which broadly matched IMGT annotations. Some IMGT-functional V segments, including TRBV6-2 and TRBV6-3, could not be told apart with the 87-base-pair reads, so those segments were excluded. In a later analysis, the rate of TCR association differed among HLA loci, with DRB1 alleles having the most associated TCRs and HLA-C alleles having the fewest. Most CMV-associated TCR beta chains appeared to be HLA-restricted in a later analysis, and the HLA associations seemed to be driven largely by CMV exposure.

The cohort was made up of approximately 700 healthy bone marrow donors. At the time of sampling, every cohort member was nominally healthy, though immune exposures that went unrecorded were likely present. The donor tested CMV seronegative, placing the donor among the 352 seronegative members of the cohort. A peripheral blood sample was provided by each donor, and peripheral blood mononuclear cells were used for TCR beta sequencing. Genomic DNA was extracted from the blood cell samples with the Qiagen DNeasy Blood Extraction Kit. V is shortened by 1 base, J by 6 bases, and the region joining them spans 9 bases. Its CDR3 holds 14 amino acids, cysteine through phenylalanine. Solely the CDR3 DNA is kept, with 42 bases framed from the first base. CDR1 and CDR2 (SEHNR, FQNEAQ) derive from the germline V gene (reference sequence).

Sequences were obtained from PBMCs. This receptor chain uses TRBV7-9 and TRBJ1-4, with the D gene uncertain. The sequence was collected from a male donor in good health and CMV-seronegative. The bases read TGTGCCAGCAGCTTAGTTAACGTAGATGAAAAACTGTTTTTT. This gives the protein CASSLVNVDEKLFF. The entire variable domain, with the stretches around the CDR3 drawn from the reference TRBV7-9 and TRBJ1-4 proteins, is DTGVSQNPRHKITKRGQNVTFRCDPISEHNRLYWYRQTLGQGPEFLTYFQNEAQLEKSRLLSDRFSAERPKGSFSTLEIQRTEQGDSAMYLCASSLVNVDEKLFFGSGTQLSVL.